Shown below are 10 T cell receptor beta chains from a single sample sequenced in a study of blood T cell repertoires in COVID-19. Some clones are missing from TCRdb's copy, which holds only in-frame ones; the method was immunoSEQ multiplex PCR. Of about half a million clones detected, about 85% appear once; the ten largest clones hold roughly 8%. The specimen sequenced was PBMCs or T cells enriched from blood (not recorded which). Receptor source: a woman aged 55-69 years who had recovered from COVID-19.

The chain is built from TRBV23-1 and TRBJ2-7; D perhaps matches TRBD1 (6 bases). TRBV23-1 is an ORF for which the function is uncertain. V was trimmed by 2 bases and J by 7 bases, leaving 15 bases between them. This CDR3 spans 14 amino acids. CDR3 DNA: TGCGCCAGCAGTCAACCCCCTCAGGGGATGGAGCAGTACGTC. Amino acids: CASSQPPQGMEQYV.

The genes are TRBV28 and TRBJ2-7; D possibly corresponds to TRBD1 (6 bases). The CDR3 has 15 amino acids. V lost 5 bases and J lost 2, with 16 bases in between. The germline CDR1 and CDR2 sequences are MDHEN and SYDVKM. CDR3 region: CASSPGQLGTYEQYV. For the CDR3, the DNA is TGTGCCAGCAGTCCCGGACAGTTGGGGACCTACGAGCAGTACGTC.

The rearrangement uses TRBV6-4 and TRBJ2-1, with D maybe TRBD2 (6 bases). The CDR3 extends over 13 amino acids. Germline values: CDR1 MRHNA, CDR2 SNTAGT. The V end was cut by 6 bases, the J end by 13 bases, with 19 bases between. The chain's CDR3 is CASSVNPEGPQFF. CDR3 sequence (DNA): TGTGCCAGCAGCGTAAACCCGGAGGGACCTCAGTTCTTC.

This clone was recorded a few times. The genes are TRBV2 and TRBJ1-6; 9 bases are shared with TRBD1. The germline V gene has CDR1 SNHLY and CDR2 FYNNEI. The V and J ends lost 3 bases and 7 bases, in that order; junction bases with no gene match: 7. This CDR3 region has 16 residues. CDR3 residues: CASSDWGTGRNSPLHF. Written as DNA, the CDR3 is TGTGCCAGCAGTGATTGGGGGACAGGGAGGAATTCACCCCTCCACTTT.

The CDR3 reads CASKDRGVGYNEQYF. CDR3 coding DNA: TGTGCCAGTAAGGATCGGGGGGTAGGATACAACGAGCAGTACTTC. This chain uses TRBV19 with TRBJ2-7; 7 bases fit TRBD2. CDR1 is LNHDA, CDR2 SQIVND, per germline (reference sequence). CDR3 size: 15 residues. V shed 7 bases and J 5 bases; nucleotides not matched to a gene: 14.

The genes are TRBV9 and TRBJ1-1, with 11 positions matching TRBD1. The V and J ends lost 3 bases and 11 bases, in that order; junction bases with no gene match: 12. The CDR3 has 15 amino acids. From germline, CDR1 is SGDLS and CDR2 YYNGEE. The CDR3 DNA is TGTGCCAGCAGCGCGGCGGACAGGGGGCCTTCCGCGGCTTTCTTT. Translating gives CASSAADRGPSAAFF.

This chain uses TRBV4-1 with TRBJ1-5, with a possible D match to TRBD1 (6 bases). V shed 0 bases and J shed 5 bases, with 14 bases lying between them. CDR1 MGHRA and CDR2 YSYEKL come from the germline V gene. There are 16 residues in the CDR3. The chain's CDR3 is CASSQDGPGAHQPQHF. DNA of the CDR3: TGCGCCAGCAGCCAAGATGGGCCAGGGGCCCATCAGCCCCAGCATTTT.

The genes are TRBV5-1 and TRBJ2-1, with D unclear. V was clipped by 2 bases and J by 0 bases, with 15 bases between them. Germline V gene sequence: CDR1 SGHRS, CDR2 YFSETQ. This CDR3 has 17 residues. The CDR3 spells CASSFASSPPSYNEQFF. As DNA, the CDR3 is TGCGCCAGCAGCTTTGCGAGTTCCCCCCCCTCCTACAATGAGCAGTTCTTC.

With regard to this clone: This specimen includes other DNA sequences encoding the same CDR3. The chain employs TRBV9 and TRBJ2-3; 7 bases align to TRBD2. The CDR3 spans 12 residues. The V and J ends lost 3 bases and 6 bases, in that order; junction bases with no gene match: 1. Per germline, CDR1 SGDLS and CDR2 YYNGEE. Written as DNA, the CDR3 is TGTGCCAGCAGCGCGCGGGGGGATACGCAGTATTTT. Its translation: CASSARGDTQYF.

This chain links TRBV5-1 with TRBJ1-5; D perhaps matches TRBD1 (5 bases). The CDR3 contains 13 residues. V lost 4 bases, J lost 4 bases, and 9 bases lay in between. CDR1 is SGHRS and CDR2 is YFSETQ in the germline V gene. CDR3 DNA sequence: TGCGCCAGCAGCCCAGGGCCAAATCAGCCCCAGCATTTT. Translating it yields CASSPGPNQPQHF.